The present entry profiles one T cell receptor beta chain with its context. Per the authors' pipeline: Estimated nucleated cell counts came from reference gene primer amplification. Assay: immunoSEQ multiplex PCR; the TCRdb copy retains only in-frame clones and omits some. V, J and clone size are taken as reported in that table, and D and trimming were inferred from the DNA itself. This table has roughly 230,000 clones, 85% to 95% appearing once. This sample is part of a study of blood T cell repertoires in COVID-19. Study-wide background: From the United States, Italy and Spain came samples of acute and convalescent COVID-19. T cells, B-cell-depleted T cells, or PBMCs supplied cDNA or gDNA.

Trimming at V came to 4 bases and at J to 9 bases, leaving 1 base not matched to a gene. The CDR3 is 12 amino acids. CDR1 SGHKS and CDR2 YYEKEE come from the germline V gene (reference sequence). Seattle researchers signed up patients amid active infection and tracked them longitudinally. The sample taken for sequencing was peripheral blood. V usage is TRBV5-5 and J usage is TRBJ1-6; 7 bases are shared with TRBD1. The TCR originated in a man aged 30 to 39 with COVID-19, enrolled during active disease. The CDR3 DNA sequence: TGTGCCAGCAGCCAGGGGGGTTCACCCCTCCACTTT. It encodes CASSQGGSPLHF. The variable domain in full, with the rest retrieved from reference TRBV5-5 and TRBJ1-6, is DAGVTQSPTHLIKTRGQQVTLRCSPISGHKSVSWYQQVLGQGPQFIFQYYEKEERGRGNFPDRFSARQFPNYSSELNVNALLLGDSALYLCASSQGGSPLHFGNGTRLTVT.